Listed below are T cell receptor beta chains from one sample, sequenced in a study of T cell responses to AZD1222 COVID-19 vaccine. Assay used: immunoSEQ multiplex PCR; TCRdb lists only in-frame clones, some missing. The table shows over 150,000 clones, with around 88% occurring only once. Here the sequenced sample was peripheral blood, taken 28 days after the second AZD1222 dose. These receptors were taken from an adult who received the AZD1222 COVID-19 vaccine. CDR3s include the opening cysteine and the closing phenylalanine or tryptophan.

TRBJ2-7 | TRBV13 | CASSFDRSHEQYF
TRBJ2-7 | TRBV7-3 | CASSEQGLASYEQYF
TRBJ1-2 | TRBV19 | CASSRLYGYTF
TRBJ2-7 | TRBV7-6 | CASSSGTSGGAYEQYF
TRBJ2-1 | TRBV3-1/TRBV3-2 | CASSQAGGDNEQFF
TRBJ1-4 | TRBV2 | CASRGQPNEKLFF
TRBJ1-2 | TRBV19 | CASSIDGTYGYTF
TRBJ1-4 | TRBV15 | CATSRGAQEEKLFF
TRBJ1-6 | TRBV30 | CAWGEGVGSSPLHF
TRBJ1-4 | TRBV11-2 | CASSLVSEKLFF
TRBJ1-6 | TRBV5-4 | CASSLAGGQNSPLHF
TRBJ2-1 | TRBV30 | CAWSVLSGGNYNEQFF
TRBJ2-1 | TRBV21-1 | CASSKAPDRGLEGNEQFF
TRBJ1-2 | TRBV27 | CASSLAGANYGYTF
TRBJ1-5 | TRBV10-1 | CASTTPGHGAHQPQHF
TRBJ2-5 | TRBV29-1 | CSTSGGAGETQYF
TRBJ1-1 | TRBV9 | CASSGREATNTEAFF
TRBJ1-4 | TRBV14 | CASSQEKGSWEKLFF
TRBJ2-7 | TRBV5-1 | CASSGTGTVSYEQYF
TRBJ2-3 | TRBV13 | CASSRGGQYTQYF
TRBJ1-5 | TRBV28 | CASSFFGDPKGDQPQHF
TRBJ2-7 | TRBV14 | CASSQGHFYEQYF
TRBJ2-2 | TRBV28 | CASSGDGTGELFF
TRBJ2-2 | TRBV7-2 | CASSNRLGQPNTGELFF
TRBJ2-7 | TRBV18 | CASALETSGHYEQYF
TRBJ2-7 | TRBV29-1 | CSVRIQGYVHEQYF
TRBJ1-2 | TRBV7-8 | CASSFRDYGYTF
TRBJ1-1 | TRBV7-2 | CASSLGRNTEAFF
TRBJ2-1 | TRBV30 | CAWSVTSGNEQFF
TRBJ2-3 | TRBV7-9 | CASSSSGGLNTQYF
TRBJ1-1 | TRBV5-4 | CASSLEGTAEAFF
TRBJ1-5 | TRBV7-2 | CASRNVGSNQPQHF
TRBJ1-5 | TRBV6-1 | CASRQGQGNQPQHF
TRBJ2-3 | TRBV7-9 | CASSLGQSTDTQYF
TRBJ2-7 | TRBV7-9 | CASSSYREGAYEQYF
TRBJ1-4 | TRBV2 | CASRPSPTGLFF
TRBJ1-1 | TRBV3-1/TRBV3-2 | CASSHWRQGPYTEAFF
TRBJ2-5 | TRBV2 | CASSGRGTQYF
TRBJ2-7 | TRBV12-3/TRBV12-4 | CASTLGAYEQYF
TRBJ1-2 | TRBV29-1 | CSVGQGGGYTF
TRBJ1-5 | TRBV19 | CASSPPNSNQPQHF
TRBJ1-4 | TRBV9 | CASGRGDEKLFF
TRBJ1-5 | TRBV5-8 | CASSLDSPWPQHF
TRBJ1-6 | TRBV27 | CASSSDRGNSPLHF
TRBJ1-2 | TRBV19 | CASSISGANGYTF
TRBJ1-4 | TRBV19 | CASISTATNEKLFF
TRBJ2-1 | TRBV3-1/TRBV3-2 | CASSPNYDNEQFF
TRBJ1-2 | TRBV5-1 | CASSLQGMGANYGYTF
TRBJ1-2 | TRBV12-5 | CASGPAGFYGYTF
TRBJ2-5 | TRBV7-8 | CASSLETGTGIETQYF
TRBJ2-7 | TRBV21-1 | CASSKAGGQGNYEQYF
TRBJ2-2 | TRBV19 | CASSMAAVSTGELFF
TRBJ1-5 | TRBV19 | CASSSTGGKQPQHF
TRBJ1-1 | TRBV7-3 | CASSVTGITEAFF